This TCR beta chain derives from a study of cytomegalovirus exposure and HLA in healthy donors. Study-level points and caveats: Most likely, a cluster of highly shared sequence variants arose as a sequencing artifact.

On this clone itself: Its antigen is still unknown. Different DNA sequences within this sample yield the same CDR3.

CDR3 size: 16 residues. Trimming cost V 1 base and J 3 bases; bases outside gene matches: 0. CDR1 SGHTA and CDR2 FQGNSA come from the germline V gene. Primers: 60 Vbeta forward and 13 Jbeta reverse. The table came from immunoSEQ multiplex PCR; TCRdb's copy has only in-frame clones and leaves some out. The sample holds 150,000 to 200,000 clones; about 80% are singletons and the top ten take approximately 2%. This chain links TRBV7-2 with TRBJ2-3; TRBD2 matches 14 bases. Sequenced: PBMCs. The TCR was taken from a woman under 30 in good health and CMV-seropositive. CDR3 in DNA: TGTGCCAGCAGCTTAGGACTAGCGGGGGGGACAGATACGCAGTATTTT. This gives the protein CASSLGLAGGTDTQYF.